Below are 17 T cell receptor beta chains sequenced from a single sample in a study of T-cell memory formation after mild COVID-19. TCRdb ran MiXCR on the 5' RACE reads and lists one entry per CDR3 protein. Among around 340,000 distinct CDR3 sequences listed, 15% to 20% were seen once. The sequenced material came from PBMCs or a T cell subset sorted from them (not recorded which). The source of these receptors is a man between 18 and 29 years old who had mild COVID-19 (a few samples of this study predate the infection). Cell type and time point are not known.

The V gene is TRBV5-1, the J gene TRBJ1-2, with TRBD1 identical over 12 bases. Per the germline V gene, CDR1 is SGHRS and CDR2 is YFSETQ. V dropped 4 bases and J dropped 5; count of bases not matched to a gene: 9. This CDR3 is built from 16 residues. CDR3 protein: CASSLTGTGGKYGYTF. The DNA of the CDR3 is TGCGCCAGCAGCCTAACCGGGACAGGGGGCAAATATGGCTACACCTTC. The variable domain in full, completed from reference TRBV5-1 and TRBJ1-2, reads KAGVTQTPRYLIKTRGQQVTLSCSPISGHRSVSWYQQTPGQGLQFLFEYFSETQRNKGNFPGRFSGRQFSNSRSEMNVSTLELGDSALYLCASSLTGTGGKYGYTFGSGTRLTVV.

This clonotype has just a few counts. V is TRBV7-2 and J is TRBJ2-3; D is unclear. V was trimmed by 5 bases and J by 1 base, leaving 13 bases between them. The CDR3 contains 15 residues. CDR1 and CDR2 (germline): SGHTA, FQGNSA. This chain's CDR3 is CASSRRSAGTDTQYF. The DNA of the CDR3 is TGTGCCAGCAGCCGACGATCTGCCGGCACAGATACGCAGTATTTT.

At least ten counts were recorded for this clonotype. The CDR3 reads CASSGPGTGRSYEQYV. CDR3 DNA sequence: TGTGCCAGCAGCGGACCCGGGACAGGGAGGTCCTACGAGCAGTACGTC. V usage is TRBV6-6 and J usage is TRBJ2-7, with 9 bases aligning to TRBD1. With 6 bases clipped from V and 1 base from J, the junction kept 10 bases outside the gene matches. Germline values: CDR1 MNHNY, CDR2 SVGAGI (reference sequence). The CDR3 has 16 amino acids.

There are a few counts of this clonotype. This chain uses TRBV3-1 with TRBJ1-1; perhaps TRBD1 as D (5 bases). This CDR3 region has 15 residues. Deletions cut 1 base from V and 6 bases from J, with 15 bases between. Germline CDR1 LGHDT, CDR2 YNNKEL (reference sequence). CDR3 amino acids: CASSQAGTGSAEAFF. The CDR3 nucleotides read TGTGCCAGCAGCCAAGCAGGGACGGGCAGCGCTGAAGCTTTCTTT.

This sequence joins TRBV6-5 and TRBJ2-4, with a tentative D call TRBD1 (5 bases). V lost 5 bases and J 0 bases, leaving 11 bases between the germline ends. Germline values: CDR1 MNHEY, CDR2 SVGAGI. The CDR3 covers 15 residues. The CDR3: CASSARQRAKNIQYF. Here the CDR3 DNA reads TGTGCCAGCAGTGCCCGACAGAGAGCCAAAAACATTCAGTACTTC.

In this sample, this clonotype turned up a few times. DNA for the CDR3: TGTGCCAGCAGTTACCCCATTCTAGGGGGCGGGGGAACTGAAGCTTTCTTT. This translates into CASSYPILGGGGTEAFF. The genes are TRBV6-5 and TRBJ1-1; 7 nucleotides match TRBD1. Germline V CDR1 and CDR2: MNHEY, SVGAGI. The CDR3 is made up of 17 amino acids. V lost 2 bases to trimming and J lost 5 bases; unmatched junction nucleotides: 14.

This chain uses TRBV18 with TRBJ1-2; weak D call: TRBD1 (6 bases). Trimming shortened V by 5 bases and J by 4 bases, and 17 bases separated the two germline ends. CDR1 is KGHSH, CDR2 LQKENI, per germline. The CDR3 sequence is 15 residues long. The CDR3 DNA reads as TGTGCCAGCTCAGGTTCAGGGGATGTGCGCTATGGCTACACCTTC. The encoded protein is CASSGSGDVRYGYTF.

The CDR3 loop is CASSIEGGGYTEAFF. In nucleotides, the CDR3 is TGTGCCAGTAGTATAGAAGGCGGAGGGTACACTGAAGCTTTCTTT. The chain carries TRBV19 and TRBJ1-1; D not resolved. The germline gives CDR1 LNHDA, CDR2 SQIVND (reference sequence). Trimming shortened V by 0 bases and J by 3 bases, and 11 bases separated the two germline ends. This CDR3 has 15 amino acids.

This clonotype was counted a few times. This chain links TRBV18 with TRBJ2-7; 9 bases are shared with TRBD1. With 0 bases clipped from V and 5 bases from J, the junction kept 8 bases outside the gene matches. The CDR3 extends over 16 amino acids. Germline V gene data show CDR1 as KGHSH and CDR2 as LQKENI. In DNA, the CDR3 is TGTGCCAGCTCACCACCATCGGGGACAGGGAAGAACGAGCAGTACTTC. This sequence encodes CASSPPSGTGKNEQYF.

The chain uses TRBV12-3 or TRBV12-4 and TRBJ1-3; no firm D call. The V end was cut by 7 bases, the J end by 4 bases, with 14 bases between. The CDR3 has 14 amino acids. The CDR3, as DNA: TGTGCCAGCACCAAGGGTAATTCGGGAAACACCATATATTTT. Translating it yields CASTKGNSGNTIYF.

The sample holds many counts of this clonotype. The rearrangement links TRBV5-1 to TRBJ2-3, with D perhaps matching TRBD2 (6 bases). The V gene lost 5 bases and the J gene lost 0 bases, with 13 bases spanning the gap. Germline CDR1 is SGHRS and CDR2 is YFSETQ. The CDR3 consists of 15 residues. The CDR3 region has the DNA TGCGCCAGCAGTTACGCGGGACCAAGCACAGATACGCAGTATTTT. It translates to CASSYAGPSTDTQYF.

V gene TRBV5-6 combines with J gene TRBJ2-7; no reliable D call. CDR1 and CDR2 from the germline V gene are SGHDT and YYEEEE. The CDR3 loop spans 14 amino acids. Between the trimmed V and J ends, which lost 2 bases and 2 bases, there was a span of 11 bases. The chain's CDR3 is CASSLWPRTYEQYF. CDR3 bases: TGTGCCAGCAGCTTATGGCCCCGGACCTACGAGCAGTACTTC.

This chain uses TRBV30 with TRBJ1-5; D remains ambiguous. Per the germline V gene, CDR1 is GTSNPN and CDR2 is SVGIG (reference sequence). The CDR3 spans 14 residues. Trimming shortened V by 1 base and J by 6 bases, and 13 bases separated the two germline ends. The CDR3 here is CAWSADGLVQPQHF. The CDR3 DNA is TGTGCCTGGAGTGCCGATGGCCTGGTTCAGCCCCAGCATTTT.

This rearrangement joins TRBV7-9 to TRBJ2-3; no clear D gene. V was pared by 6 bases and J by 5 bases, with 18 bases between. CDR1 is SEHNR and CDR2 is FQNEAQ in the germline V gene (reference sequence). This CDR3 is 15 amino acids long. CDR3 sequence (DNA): TGTGCCAGCAGTATAACCGGTCAGGTGGGAGATACGCAGTATTTT. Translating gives CASSITGQVGDTQYF. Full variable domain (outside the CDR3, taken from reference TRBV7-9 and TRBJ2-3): DTGVSQNPRHKITKRGQNVTFRCDPISEHNRLYWYRQTLGQGPEFLTYFQNEAQLEKSRLLSDRFSAERPKGSFSTLEIQRTEQGDSAMYLCASSITGQVGDTQYFGPGTRLTVL.

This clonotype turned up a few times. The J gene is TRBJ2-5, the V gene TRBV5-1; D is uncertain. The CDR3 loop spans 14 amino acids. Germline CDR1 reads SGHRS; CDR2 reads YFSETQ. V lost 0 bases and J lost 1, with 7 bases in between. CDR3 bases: TGCGCCAGCAGCTTGGGACGGTCCCAAGAGACCCAGTACTTC. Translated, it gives CASSLGRSQETQYF.

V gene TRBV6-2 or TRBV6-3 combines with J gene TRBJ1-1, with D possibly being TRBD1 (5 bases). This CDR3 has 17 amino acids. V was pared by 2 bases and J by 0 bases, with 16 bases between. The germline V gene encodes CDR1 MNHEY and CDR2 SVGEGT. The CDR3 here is CASSYGGVRGMNTEAFF. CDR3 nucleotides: TGTGCCAGCAGTTACGGAGGGGTCCGGGGGATGAACACTGAAGCTTTCTTT.

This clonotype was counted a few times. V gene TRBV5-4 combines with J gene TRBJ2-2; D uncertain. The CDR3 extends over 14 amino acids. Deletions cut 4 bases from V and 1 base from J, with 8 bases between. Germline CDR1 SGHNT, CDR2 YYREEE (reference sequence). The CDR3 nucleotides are TGTGCCAGCAGCCCCGGTTGGAACACCGGGGAGCTGTTTTTT. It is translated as CASSPGWNTGELFF.